The following is a TCR beta chain sequence with its context. After constant-region reverse-primer amplification, full-length variable regions underwent semi-nested PCR with Nested Universal Primer A. TCRdb redid the calling of the 5' RACE reads with MiXCR, one entry per CDR3 protein. The table records some 57,000 distinct CDR3 sequences, more than 15% of them present only once. The V gene's germline CDR1 is SGHNT and CDR2 YYREEE (reference sequence). The CDR3 extends over 16 amino acids. The junction had 6 bases not matched to a gene; V was cut back by 1 base and J by 3 bases. This sequence joins TRBV5-4 and TRBJ2-3, with TRBD1 identical over 9 bases. The clonotype originates from a female donor with breast cancer. The sequencing input was naive CD4+ T cells sorted from blood. Subset defined: naive CD4+ T cells, CD4+CD45RA+CD25-. CDR3 region: CASSLMVGQGTDTQYF. The DNA of the CDR3 is TGTGCCAGCAGCTTGATGGTAGGACAGGGGACAGATACGCAGTATTTT. Supplemented by reference TRBV5-4 and TRBJ2-3, the full variable domain reads ETGVTQSPTHLIKTRGQQVTLRCSSQSGHNTVSWYQQALGQGPQFIFQYYREEENGRGNFPPRFSGLQFPNYSSELNVNALELDDSALYLCASSLMVGQGTDTQYFGPGTRLTVL.